These T cell receptor beta chains were read from a single sample in a study of identical twins. TCRdb itself ran the 5' RACE reads through MiXCR, one entry per CDR3 protein. The data contain some 210,000 distinct CDR3 sequences, more than 15% of them singletons. These sequences were also reported in another study, on T cells expressing NK-cell markers.

Material: CD8+ T cells sorted from blood. Receptors originate from a woman aged 18-29 years in good health. CDR3s include the opening cysteine and the closing phenylalanine or tryptophan. Fields, in order: V gene, D gene, J gene, clone size, CDR3 protein, CDR3 DNA. A D gene is named only where the DNA matches it firmly. The size of a clone is reported for some rows only, either as once, few or many, or as a class for expanded clones.

V gene: TRBV12-3/TRBV12-4
D gene: .
J gene: TRBJ2-5
clone size: many
CDR3 protein: CASSIQGETQYF
CDR3 DNA: TGTGCCAGCAGCATACAGGGAGAGACCCAGTACTTC

V gene: TRBV5-1
D gene: .
J gene: TRBJ1-1
clone size: .
CDR3 protein: CASSLGGSAEAFF
CDR3 DNA: TGCGCCAGCAGCTTGGGTGGCTCGGCTGAAGCTTTCTTT

V gene: TRBV9
D gene: .
J gene: TRBJ2-7
clone size: .
CDR3 protein: CASSLRLWDYEQYF
CDR3 DNA: TGTGCCAGCAGCCTGCGATTGTGGGACTACGAGCAGTACTTC

V gene: TRBV12-3/TRBV12-4
D gene: .
J gene: TRBJ2-3
clone size: many
CDR3 protein: CASSWTENTQYF
CDR3 DNA: TGTGCCAGCAGTTGGACAGAAAATACGCAGTATTTT

V gene: TRBV20-1
D gene: .
J gene: TRBJ2-3
clone size: .
CDR3 protein: CSAPDGSTDTQYF
CDR3 DNA: TGCAGTGCCCCCGACGGAAGCACAGATACGCAGTATTTT

V gene: TRBV15
D gene: .
J gene: TRBJ1-1
clone size: .
CDR3 protein: CATSWQPGTEAFF
CDR3 DNA: TGTGCCACCAGCTGGCAACCCGGGACTGAAGCTTTCTTT

V gene: TRBV2
D gene: .
J gene: TRBJ2-2
clone size: .
CDR3 protein: CASSGIQGNTGELFF
CDR3 DNA: TGTGCCAGCAGTGGTATACAGGGGAACACCGGGGAGCTGTTTTTT

V gene: TRBV5-1
D gene: .
J gene: TRBJ2-5
clone size: .
CDR3 protein: CASSLAVPVREETQYF
CDR3 DNA: TGCGCCAGCAGCTTGGCCGTACCCGTTAGAGAAGAGACCCAGTACTTC

V gene: TRBV9
D gene: .
J gene: TRBJ2-1
clone size: few
CDR3 protein: CASSPDGGREQFF
CDR3 DNA: TGTGCCAGCAGCCCAGACGGGGGCCGGGAGCAGTTCTTC

V gene: TRBV3-1
D gene: .
J gene: TRBJ2-7
clone size: .
CDR3 protein: CASSQFSVSYEQYF
CDR3 DNA: TGTGCCAGCAGCCAATTTTCCGTAAGCTACGAGCAGTACTTC

V gene: TRBV24-1
D gene: .
J gene: TRBJ2-1
clone size: .
CDR3 protein: CATTTESSYNEQFF
CDR3 DNA: TGTGCCACCACAACAGAAAGCTCCTACAATGAGCAGTTCTTC

V gene: TRBV4-3
D gene: .
J gene: TRBJ2-2
clone size: few
CDR3 protein: CASSPRGLDTGELFF
CDR3 DNA: TGCGCCAGCAGCCCGAGGGGACTGGACACCGGGGAGCTGTTTTTT

V gene: TRBV27
D gene: TRBD2
J gene: TRBJ2-1
clone size: .
CDR3 protein: CATRYSGGSDEQFF
CDR3 DNA: TGTGCCACGAGATATAGCGGGGGTTCGGATGAGCAGTTCTTC

V gene: TRBV4-1
D gene: .
J gene: TRBJ1-1
clone size: .
CDR3 protein: CASSQLARPDTEAFF
CDR3 DNA: TGCGCCAGCAGCCAACTGGCCCGCCCAGACACTGAAGCTTTCTTT

V gene: TRBV5-1
D gene: TRBD2
J gene: TRBJ2-5
clone size: many
CDR3 protein: CASSLVAGGQETQYF
CDR3 DNA: TGCGCCAGCAGCTTGGTTGCGGGAGGCCAAGAGACCCAGTACTTC

V gene: TRBV6-5
D gene: .
J gene: TRBJ1-6
clone size: .
CDR3 protein: CASSYSRGSYNSPLHF
CDR3 DNA: TGTGCCAGCAGTTACTCTAGGGGTTCCTATAATTCACCCCTCCACTTT

V gene: TRBV12-3/TRBV12-4
D gene: TRBD1
J gene: TRBJ2-3
clone size: few
CDR3 protein: CASSNAGGAGLADTQYF
CDR3 DNA: TGTGCCAGCAGTAATGCAGGGGGCGCAGGGTTAGCAGATACGCAGTATTTT

V gene: TRBV2
D gene: .
J gene: TRBJ2-1
clone size: .
CDR3 protein: CASSPSRTARSDGLQFF
CDR3 DNA: TGTGCCAGCAGTCCATCCCGGACAGCACGAAGCGACGGCTTGCAGTTCTTC

V gene: TRBV12-3/TRBV12-4
D gene: .
J gene: TRBJ2-7
clone size: few
CDR3 protein: CASSLTTDEQYF
CDR3 DNA: TGTGCCAGCAGTTTAACAACTGACGAGCAGTACTTC

V gene: TRBV4-3
D gene: .
J gene: TRBJ1-2
clone size: few
CDR3 protein: CASSPGWDNDGYTF
CDR3 DNA: TGCGCCAGCAGCCCAGGGTGGGACAATGATGGCTACACCTTC

V gene: TRBV12-3/TRBV12-4
D gene: .
J gene: TRBJ2-1
clone size: few
CDR3 protein: CASRKNINEQFF
CDR3 DNA: TGTGCCAGCAGGAAAAACATAAATGAGCAGTTCTTC

V gene: TRBV9
D gene: TRBD2
J gene: TRBJ2-1
clone size: few
CDR3 protein: CASSVISGGYNEQFF
CDR3 DNA: TGTGCCAGCAGCGTAATTAGCGGGGGTTACAATGAGCAGTTCTTC

V gene: TRBV27
D gene: .
J gene: TRBJ1-3
clone size: few
CDR3 protein: CASSLWLGDTIYF
CDR3 DNA: TGTGCCAGCAGTTTATGGCTGGGGGACACCATATATTTT

V gene: TRBV2
D gene: TRBD2
J gene: TRBJ2-1
clone size: few
CDR3 protein: CASSEGPSGYNEQFF
CDR3 DNA: TGTGCCAGCAGTGAAGGTCCTAGCGGTTACAATGAGCAGTTCTTC

V gene: TRBV6-1
D gene: .
J gene: TRBJ2-7
clone size: .
CDR3 protein: CASRPGLGYEQYF
CDR3 DNA: TGTGCCAGCCGCCCGGGACTCGGGTACGAGCAGTACTTC

V gene: TRBV7-9
D gene: .
J gene: TRBJ2-1
clone size: few
CDR3 protein: CASSLLGPYNEQFF
CDR3 DNA: TGTGCCAGCAGCTTGCTAGGACCCTACAATGAGCAGTTCTTC

V gene: TRBV12-3/TRBV12-4
D gene: .
J gene: TRBJ2-1
clone size: .
CDR3 protein: CASSTSSSYNEQFF
CDR3 DNA: TGTGCCAGCAGTACTTCTTCATCCTACAATGAGCAGTTCTTC

V gene: TRBV6-2/TRBV6-3
D gene: .
J gene: TRBJ2-1
clone size: few
CDR3 protein: CASTATTEQFF
CDR3 DNA: TGTGCCAGCACAGCTACTACTGAGCAGTTCTTC

V gene: TRBV7-6
D gene: .
J gene: TRBJ1-3
clone size: few
CDR3 protein: CASSLVAEGNTIYF
CDR3 DNA: TGTGCCAGCAGCTTAGTAGCCGAGGGAAACACCATATATTTT

V gene: TRBV7-9
D gene: .
J gene: TRBJ1-1
clone size: few
CDR3 protein: CASSFTPFEAFF
CDR3 DNA: TGTGCCAGCAGCTTTACGCCTTTTGAAGCTTTCTTT

V gene: TRBV25-1
D gene: TRBD1
J gene: TRBJ2-1
clone size: .
CDR3 protein: CASSVTGDHNEQFF
CDR3 DNA: TGTGCCAGCAGTGTGACAGGGGATCACAATGAGCAGTTCTTC

V gene: TRBV27
D gene: .
J gene: TRBJ2-5
clone size: few
CDR3 protein: CASSSITTSVLGETQYF
CDR3 DNA: TGTGCCAGCAGTTCCATCACGACTAGTGTTTTAGGAGAGACCCAGTACTTC

V gene: TRBV9
D gene: .
J gene: TRBJ2-7
clone size: few
CDR3 protein: CASSPEDRTYEQYF
CDR3 DNA: TGTGCCAGCAGCCCAGAGGACAGAACCTACGAGCAGTACTTC

V gene: TRBV29-1
D gene: TRBD1
J gene: TRBJ1-2
clone size: .
CDR3 protein: CSVDTGGSYGYTF
CDR3 DNA: TGCAGCGTTGATACAGGGGGCAGCTATGGCTACACCTTC

V gene: TRBV5-1
D gene: TRBD2
J gene: TRBJ2-1
clone size: .
CDR3 protein: CASNGGANGHEQFF
CDR3 DNA: TGCGCCAGCAACGGGGGGGCCAATGGACATGAGCAGTTCTTC

V gene: TRBV7-9
D gene: .
J gene: TRBJ2-7
clone size: .
CDR3 protein: CASSSKLASQSYEQYF
CDR3 DNA: TGTGCCAGCAGCTCAAAGCTAGCGTCACAGTCCTACGAGCAGTACTTC

V gene: TRBV19
D gene: TRBD2
J gene: TRBJ2-1
clone size: .
CDR3 protein: CASSVTSGYYNEQFF
CDR3 DNA: TGTGCCAGTAGTGTGACTAGCGGCTACTACAATGAGCAGTTCTTC

V gene: TRBV9
D gene: TRBD1
J gene: TRBJ2-7
clone size: many
CDR3 protein: CASSSYDRDGLDF
CDR3 DNA: TGTGCCAGCAGCTCTTATGACAGGGATGGGCTGGACTTC

V gene: TRBV12-3/TRBV12-4
D gene: .
J gene: TRBJ2-5
clone size: .
CDR3 protein: CASRPSEETQYF
CDR3 DNA: TGTGCCAGCAGGCCTTCGGAAGAGACCCAGTACTTC

V gene: TRBV12-3/TRBV12-4
D gene: .
J gene: TRBJ2-3
clone size: few
CDR3 protein: CASSLKSAITDTQYF
CDR3 DNA: TGTGCCAGCAGTTTAAAGTCAGCCATCACAGATACGCAGTATTTT

V gene: TRBV9
D gene: TRBD2
J gene: TRBJ2-1
clone size: .
CDR3 protein: CASSASASGQDEQFF
CDR3 DNA: TGTGCCAGCAGCGCCTCTGCTAGCGGCCAGGACGAGCAGTTCTTC

V gene: TRBV7-6
D gene: TRBD2
J gene: TRBJ2-5
clone size: few
CDR3 protein: CASSLFPGGGETQYF
CDR3 DNA: TGTGCCAGCAGCTTATTTCCCGGGGGGGGAGAGACCCAGTACTTC

V gene: TRBV7-2
D gene: TRBD2
J gene: TRBJ2-1
clone size: few
CDR3 protein: CASSLELAGGGYEQFF
CDR3 DNA: TGTGCCAGCAGCTTAGAGCTAGCGGGAGGCGGCTATGAGCAGTTCTTC

V gene: TRBV12-5
D gene: .
J gene: TRBJ1-5
clone size: .
CDR3 protein: CASGLMGVPSNQPQHF
CDR3 DNA: TGTGCTAGTGGTTTGATGGGGGTCCCTAGCAATCAGCCCCAGCATTTT

V gene: TRBV9
D gene: TRBD2
J gene: TRBJ2-1
clone size: .
CDR3 protein: CASSMTSGSIREQFF
CDR3 DNA: TGTGCCAGCAGCATGACTAGCGGGAGCATCAGGGAGCAGTTCTTC

V gene: TRBV12-3/TRBV12-4
D gene: .
J gene: TRBJ1-1
clone size: few
CDR3 protein: CASSFAGIGAEAFF
CDR3 DNA: TGTGCCAGCAGTTTCGCGGGGATAGGAGCTGAAGCTTTCTTT

V gene: TRBV20-1
D gene: .
J gene: TRBJ2-3
clone size: .
CDR3 protein: CSAPDYSSTDTQYF
CDR3 DNA: TGCAGTGCTCCGGACTATTCTAGCACAGATACGCAGTATTTT

V gene: TRBV2
D gene: TRBD1
J gene: TRBJ2-7
clone size: few
CDR3 protein: CASLGQGASYEQYF
CDR3 DNA: TGTGCCAGCCTGGGACAGGGGGCTTCCTACGAGCAGTACTTC

V gene: TRBV12-3/TRBV12-4
D gene: .
J gene: TRBJ1-2
clone size: .
CDR3 protein: CASSPGTPFYTF
CDR3 DNA: TGTGCCAGCAGTCCGGGGACACCGTTCTACACCTTC

V gene: TRBV12-3/TRBV12-4
D gene: TRBD2
J gene: TRBJ2-1
clone size: .
CDR3 protein: CASNSGTSGSEQFF
CDR3 DNA: TGTGCCAGCAACTCCGGGACTAGCGGGAGTGAGCAGTTCTTC

V gene: TRBV11-2
D gene: TRBD1
J gene: TRBJ1-2
clone size: few
CDR3 protein: CASSLDPGGEKNTF
CDR3 DNA: TGTGCCAGCAGCTTAGATCCAGGGGGGGAGAAAAACACCTTC

V gene: TRBV12-3/TRBV12-4
D gene: .
J gene: TRBJ2-3
clone size: few
CDR3 protein: CASSGRDYIIAQYF
CDR3 DNA: TGTGCCAGCAGCGGGCGGGATTATATCATTGCGCAGTATTTT

V gene: TRBV7-8
D gene: .
J gene: TRBJ1-1
clone size: few
CDR3 protein: CASSVTQPVSEAFF
CDR3 DNA: TGTGCCAGCAGCGTTACGCAGCCGGTCTCGGAAGCTTTCTTT

V gene: TRBV5-1
D gene: TRBD1
J gene: TRBJ2-1
clone size: few
CDR3 protein: CASSLGQGWNEQFF
CDR3 DNA: TGCGCCAGCAGCTTGGGACAGGGGTGGAATGAGCAGTTCTTC

V gene: TRBV5-1
D gene: TRBD2
J gene: TRBJ2-3
clone size: many
CDR3 protein: CASSFERGSTDTQYF
CDR3 DNA: TGCGCCAGCAGCTTTGAGCGGGGAAGTACAGATACGCAGTATTTT

V gene: TRBV21-1
D gene: .
J gene: TRBJ2-2
clone size: few
CDR3 protein: CAKKNPGTGNTGELFF
CDR3 DNA: TGTGCCAAAAAAAACCCGGGCACGGGAAACACCGGGGAGCTGTTTTTT

V gene: TRBV6-5
D gene: .
J gene: TRBJ1-1
clone size: .
CDR3 protein: CASSYSQGYTEAFF
CDR3 DNA: TGTGCCAGCAGTTACTCCCAGGGGTACACTGAAGCTTTCTTT

V gene: TRBV7-9
D gene: .
J gene: TRBJ2-5
clone size: many
CDR3 protein: CASSLSGRETQYF
CDR3 DNA: TGTGCCAGCAGCTTATCAGGGAGGGAGACCCAGTACTTC

V gene: TRBV5-6
D gene: .
J gene: TRBJ1-2
clone size: .
CDR3 protein: CASSFGHGYTF
CDR3 DNA: TGTGCCAGCAGCTTCGGCCACGGCTACACCTTC